This entry concerns a single T cell receptor beta chain. The antigen remains unidentified. The data derive from a study of cytomegalovirus exposure and HLA in healthy donors. General study findings and limits: The majority of TCR sequences were rare, yet some public TCRs appeared in many donors. The records held CMV serostatus as the only immune exposure information. Across all donors, roughly uniform sequencing depth was an assumption of the presence/absence analyses. Fewer N-insertions (relative to the roughly 610-donor mean) were reportedly seen in an Asian-associated ancestry cluster in a later analysis.

V was pared by 6 bases and J by 8 bases, with 8 bases between. This CDR3 region has 10 residues. Germline V gene lookup returns CDR1 DFQATT and CDR2 SNEGSKA (reference sequence). The PCR ran on 60 Vbeta and 13 Jbeta primers. Clones were read by immunoSEQ multiplex PCR, and TCRdb kept only the in-frame ones, dropping some. The sample contains under 200,000 clones, 60% to 85% of which appear only once. The TCR originated in a man aged 35-49 years in good health and CMV-seronegative. V and J are TRBV20-1 and TRBJ2-1, with D hard to call. Sequenced sample: PBMCs. In DNA form, the CDR3 reads TGCAGTGCCCAGATTCATGAGCAGTTCTTC. Protein sequence: CSAQIHEQFF.